This TCR beta chain was profiled in a study of blood T cell repertoires in COVID-19. Study at large: Specimens from acute and convalescent COVID-19 originated in the United States, Italy and Spain. In each case, the material was cDNA or gDNA derived from T cells, B-cell-depleted T cells, or PBMCs.

As originally analysed: Nucleated cell number was recorded as an estimate derived from reference gene primer amplification. Clones were read by immunoSEQ multiplex PCR, and TCRdb kept only the in-frame ones, dropping some. V and J calls and clone size are copied from that table; D and trimming were computed from the DNA. Of 25,000 to 30,000 clones listed, roughly 80% are singletons. Germline V gene sequence: CDR1 MNHEY, CDR2 SVGAGI. This CDR3 has 16 residues. The J segment lost 4 bases and the V segment lost 0 bases, leaving 5 bases of the junction unmatched. The chain recombines TRBV6-5 with TRBJ1-5; TRBD1 aligns across 8 bases. The sequence was obtained from a woman aged 55-69 years with acute or convalescent COVID-19. The sample comprised peripheral blood. CDR3 in amino acids: CASSYSRTGTNQPQHF. The CDR3 DNA reads as TGTGCCAGCAGTTACTCGCGGACAGGGACGAATCAGCCCCAGCATTTT.